These T cell receptor beta chains were read from a single sample in a study of T cell repertoires in aging, cancer and after chemotherapy. TCRdb ran MiXCR on the multiplex PCR reads and lists one entry per CDR3 protein. The sample includes 3,000 to 3,500 distinct CDR3 sequences, roughly 46% of them seen just once. Sequenced input: blood. These receptors came from a human donor with a solid tumor. Each CDR3 is given with its conserved first and last residue. A D gene is named only where the DNA matches it firmly. Where a row states a size, it is once, few, many or the class of an expanded clone; other rows omit it.

V gene: TRBV5-1; D gene: NA; clone size: once; J gene: TRBJ2-1; CDR3 DNA: TGCGCCAGCGGTTCTAACCGGGACGAGAGACTATTCTTC; CDR3 protein: CASGSNRDERLFF
V gene: TRBV6-6; D gene: NA; clone size: large; J gene: TRBJ2-5; CDR3 DNA: TGTGCCAGCAGTTACGAACAAGAGACCCAGTACTTC; CDR3 protein: CASSYEQETQYF
V gene: TRBV7-6; D gene: TRBD1; clone size: few; J gene: TRBJ1-1; CDR3 DNA: TGTGCCAGCAGCCCGACAGGGTTGAACACTGAAGCTTTCTTT; CDR3 protein: CASSPTGLNTEAFF
V gene: TRBV6-5; D gene: NA; clone size: large; J gene: TRBJ1-2; CDR3 DNA: TGTGCCAGCAGTACTCAAGGGGGGGGGAGCTATGGCTACACCTTC; CDR3 protein: CASSTQGGGSYGYTF
V gene: TRBV12-3/TRBV12-4; D gene: NA; clone size: NA; J gene: TRBJ2-3; CDR3 DNA: TGTGCCAGCAGGGACACAGATACGCAGTATTTT; CDR3 protein: CASRDTDTQYF
V gene: TRBV5-4; D gene: NA; clone size: NA; J gene: TRBJ2-7; CDR3 DNA: TGTGCCAGCAGCCTAGGGACTCTTAGCTCCTACGAGCAGTACTTC; CDR3 protein: CASSLGTLSSYEQYF
V gene: TRBV6-5; D gene: TRBD1; clone size: NA; J gene: TRBJ1-4; CDR3 DNA: TGTGCCAGCAGCGACAGGGCGGCAACTAATGAAAAACTGTTTTTT; CDR3 protein: CASSDRAATNEKLFF
V gene: TRBV20-1; D gene: TRBD1; clone size: NA; J gene: TRBJ2-7; CDR3 DNA: TGCAGTGCTAGGAATACAGGGGCATTGAGCGAGCAGTACTTC; CDR3 protein: CSARNTGALSEQYF
V gene: TRBV7-2; D gene: TRBD2; clone size: NA; J gene: TRBJ2-7; CDR3 DNA: TGTGCCAGCAGCTTAGGCGGGGGGCTGTACGAGCAGTACTTC; CDR3 protein: CASSLGGGLYEQYF
V gene: TRBV30; D gene: NA; clone size: NA; J gene: TRBJ2-3; CDR3 DNA: TGTGCCTGGAGTAAGGGCCAGATCGTCCAGATCACAGATACGCAGTATTTT; CDR3 protein: CAWSKGQIVQITDTQYF
V gene: TRBV7-2; D gene: NA; clone size: NA; J gene: TRBJ2-3; CDR3 DNA: TGTGCCAGCAGCTTGAGCTTCGGGGGGCCCGATACGCAGTATTTT; CDR3 protein: CASSLSFGGPDTQYF
V gene: TRBV19; D gene: TRBD2; clone size: NA; J gene: TRBJ2-1; CDR3 DNA: TGTGCCAGTAGTAGTAGGGCGGGGGTCGAGCAGTTCTTC; CDR3 protein: CASSSRAGVEQFF
V gene: TRBV24-1; D gene: NA; clone size: NA; J gene: TRBJ1-2; CDR3 DNA: TGTGCCACCAGTGACTCCGACGGACACTATGGCTACACCTTC; CDR3 protein: CATSDSDGHYGYTF
V gene: TRBV5-5; D gene: NA; clone size: NA; J gene: TRBJ2-7; CDR3 DNA: TGTGCCAGCAGCTTGGAGGATTTCTACGAGCAGTACTTC; CDR3 protein: CASSLEDFYEQYF
V gene: TRBV5-1; D gene: NA; clone size: NA; J gene: TRBJ1-1; CDR3 DNA: TGCGCCAGCAGCTTGGAGGGGATCACGAGGAACACTGAAGCTTTCTTT; CDR3 protein: CASSLEGITRNTEAFF
V gene: TRBV11-2; D gene: TRBD1; clone size: NA; J gene: TRBJ1-2; CDR3 DNA: TGTGCCAGCAGCCTCCGTACAGGGGGCTATGGCTACACCTTC; CDR3 protein: CASSLRTGGYGYTF
V gene: TRBV5-6; D gene: NA; clone size: few; J gene: TRBJ1-2; CDR3 DNA: TGTGCCAGCAGCTTGGACAGGGTGCCTGGCTACACCTTC; CDR3 protein: CASSLDRVPGYTF
V gene: TRBV14; D gene: NA; clone size: NA; J gene: TRBJ2-5; CDR3 DNA: TGTGCCAGCAGCCAAGATATGGGTCGGGGTCAGTACTTC; CDR3 protein: CASSQDMGRGQYF
V gene: TRBV6-5; D gene: TRBD2; clone size: NA; J gene: TRBJ2-7; CDR3 DNA: TGTGCCAGCAGCCGACTAGCGGGAAATGGAGAATACGAGCAGTACTTC; CDR3 protein: CASSRLAGNGEYEQYF
V gene: TRBV10-3; D gene: NA; clone size: few; J gene: TRBJ2-7; CDR3 DNA: TGTGCCACCCAACAGGGTTCCTACGAGCAGTACTTC; CDR3 protein: CATQQGSYEQYF
V gene: TRBV19; D gene: NA; clone size: NA; J gene: TRBJ1-4; CDR3 DNA: TGTGCCAGTAGTATACAGAGAGGGCGGAGAAATGAAAAACTGTTTTTT; CDR3 protein: CASSIQRGRRNEKLFF
V gene: TRBV9; D gene: NA; clone size: NA; J gene: TRBJ2-1; CDR3 DNA: TGTGCCAGCGAGGGTGGGCTCCCTACCAATGAGCAGTTCTTC; CDR3 protein: CASEGGLPTNEQFF
V gene: TRBV7-2; D gene: TRBD1; clone size: once; J gene: TRBJ2-4; CDR3 DNA: TGTGCCAGCAGCAAAGACAGGGCTACACCAAAGGAGGCTGTGTACTTC; CDR3 protein: CASSKDRATPKEAVYF
V gene: TRBV7-2; D gene: TRBD1; clone size: NA; J gene: TRBJ1-3; CDR3 DNA: TGTGCCAGCAGCTTAGGTCAGGGGGGTTCCCACACCATATATTTT; CDR3 protein: CASSLGQGGSHTIYF
V gene: TRBV7-2; D gene: NA; clone size: once; J gene: TRBJ2-7; CDR3 DNA: TGTGCCAGCAGCTTGGTTCCGGGGTGGGACAAAGACTACGAGCAGTACTTC; CDR3 protein: CASSLVPGWDKDYEQYF
V gene: TRBV6-2/TRBV6-3; D gene: TRBD2; clone size: NA; J gene: TRBJ2-5; CDR3 DNA: TGTGCCAGCAGTGCGGGGGGGCGAGGACAAGAGACCCAGTACTTC; CDR3 protein: CASSAGGRGQETQYF
V gene: TRBV29-1; D gene: NA; clone size: medium-sized; J gene: TRBJ2-2; CDR3 DNA: TGCAGCGTTTCAGGGGGGTCCGGGGAGCTGTTTTTT; CDR3 protein: CSVSGGSGELFF
V gene: TRBV20-1; D gene: TRBD2; clone size: few; J gene: TRBJ2-1; CDR3 DNA: TGCAGGGTTTTAGCGGGAGTGAATGAGCAGTTCTTC; CDR3 protein: CRVLAGVNEQFF
V gene: TRBV27; D gene: NA; clone size: few; J gene: TRBJ2-7; CDR3 DNA: TGTGCCAGCAGTTTACAGGGACCCATCTCCTACGAGCAGTACTTC; CDR3 protein: CASSLQGPISYEQYF
V gene: TRBV7-3; D gene: TRBD2; clone size: few; J gene: TRBJ2-1; CDR3 DNA: TGTGCCAGCAGCCTAGCGGGGGGGCCCTACAATGAGCAGTTCTTC; CDR3 protein: CASSLAGGPYNEQFF
V gene: TRBV6-5; D gene: TRBD1; clone size: few; J gene: TRBJ1-2; CDR3 DNA: TGTGCCAGCACCCTCGGACAGGGTGTCGGGTCCAGTGGCTACACCTTC; CDR3 protein: CASTLGQGVGSSGYTF
V gene: TRBV7-2; D gene: TRBD2; clone size: NA; J gene: TRBJ2-7; CDR3 DNA: TGTGCCAGCAGCTTCTACGGACTAGCGGGTGTGTTCTCCTACGAGCAGTACTTC; CDR3 protein: CASSFYGLAGVFSYEQYF
V gene: TRBV27; D gene: NA; clone size: NA; J gene: TRBJ1-2; CDR3 DNA: TGTGCCAGCAGTTTATCGTCCGGGAACTATGGCTACACCTTC; CDR3 protein: CASSLSSGNYGYTF
V gene: TRBV20-1; D gene: NA; clone size: NA; J gene: TRBJ2-1; CDR3 DNA: TGCAGTGCTAGTTTCGATGAGCAGTTCTTC; CDR3 protein: CSASFDEQFF
V gene: TRBV6-1; D gene: NA; clone size: medium-sized; J gene: TRBJ2-3; CDR3 DNA: TGTGCCAGCAGTGAGGTCTATACAGATACGCAGTATTTT; CDR3 protein: CASSEVYTDTQYF
V gene: TRBV19; D gene: NA; clone size: NA; J gene: TRBJ2-7; CDR3 DNA: TGTGCCAACCCGACCTCGGCAGCGTCCTACGAGCAGTACTTC; CDR3 protein: CANPTSAASYEQYF